This T cell receptor beta chain stems from a study of cytomegalovirus exposure and HLA in healthy donors. With 2 bases clipped from V and 0 bases from J, the junction kept 12 bases outside the gene matches. This CDR3 has 19 amino acids. Germline V lookup: CDR1 SGHTA, CDR2 FQGTGA. The PCR used 60 Vbeta and 13 Jbeta primers. Produced via immunoSEQ multiplex PCR; TCRdb's table is partial and in-frame only. The sample carries 150,000 to 200,000 clones, 70% to 80% recorded once. This clone was counted a single time. Sequencing used PBMCs. This receptor was identified in a man between 18 and 35 years old in good health and CMV-seropositive. The genes are TRBV7-3 and TRBJ2-1; TRBD2 matches at 8 bases. For the CDR3, the DNA is TGTGCCAGCAGCTTAGAGGGACTAGTGGGGGGGAGCTCCTACAATGAGCAGTTCTTC. Its protein is CASSLEGLVGGSSYNEQFF. Using reference TRBV7-3 and TRBJ2-1 for the parts outside the CDR3, the full variable domain is GAGVSQTPSNKVTEKGKYVELRCDPISGHTALYWYRQSLGQGPEFLIYFQGTGAADDSGLPNDRFFAVRPEGSVSTLKIQRTERGDSAVYLCASSLEGLVGGSSYNEQFFGPGTRLTVL.